Sequencing of this T cell receptor beta chain was carried out in a study of CD8 T cells in Susac syndrome (dated by TCRdb to between 2019 and 2020). In the study overall: The study used repertoire sequencing to test whether antigen drove CD8+ T cell activation and differentiation in Susac syndrome.

Peripheral blood CD8+ and CD4+ T cells from healthy donors, Susac syndrome patients and multiple sclerosis patients were profiled using high-throughput TCR beta sequencing. Healthy donors were included as age- and sex-matched controls. CD8+ TEMRA cells were enriched by FACS, while bulk CD8+ and CD4+ T cells were purified by magnetic negative isolation. Blood was collected in EDTA tubes and processed within 24 hours, with PBMCs isolated through density gradient centrifugation. PBMCs intended for TCR sequencing were cryopreserved in liquid nitrogen and thawed later in a water bath at 37 degrees C. A purity of at least 90% was achieved for sorted or isolated CD4+, CD8+ and CD8+ TEMRA cells. RNA was extracted with the RNeasy kit and roughly 0.5 to 1 ug was reverse transcribed using random hexamers. TCR beta CDR3 regions were amplified with the immunoSEQ multiplex PCR assay covering 54 Vbeta and 13 Jbeta segments. PCR amplification bias was corrected by using a synthetic template baseline for primer optimization and computational correction. In the paper's pipeline: Only productive sequences were kept, with reads annotated to V, D and J genes according to IMGT and analyzed in immunoSEQ Analyzer. To calculate clonality, Shannon entropy was normalized by log2 of the number of productive unique sequences and then subtracted from one. For each patient and control, public and private clones were evaluated within the 100 most prevalent clones. Clones were defined as Susac-specific if absent from the healthy and MS cohorts, from around 1,000 published viral clones and from other ImmuneACCESS disease sequences. The public sequencing data were trimmed at Q25 with fastp and processed into clonotypes with MiXCR by TCRdb, which kept only in-frame beta chains. When rows share a CDR3 protein, they turn into one entry using the most common DNA and genes. The V and J calls, along with clone size, are taken from TCRdb and not from the paper's own processing. The sample table records about 120,000 distinct CDR3 sequences; roughly 91% of these occur just once. The ten top clones hold more than 0.13% of the sample.

Counted from cysteine to phenylalanine, this CDR3 has 15 amino acids. Just the 45-base CDR3 DNA is kept, in frame starting at base 1. Between the V and J ends, shortened by 4 bases and 3 bases respectively, the junction contains 13 bases. Reading the germline V gene (reference sequence) gives CDR1 LNHDA and CDR2 SQIVND. Findings and caveats that apply to the study as a whole: The number of individuals in the TCR sequencing and HLA analysis was acknowledged as relatively small.

Concerning this clonotype: Its binding antigen is unknown. No much larger clone exists at a distance of one base, and base qualities are not known.

The clonotype was recovered from a human donor in good health. The sequence links TRBV19 to TRBJ1-5; matching of 6 bases hints at TRBD1 as the D gene. The source material was CD4+ T cells from PBMCs. The CDR3 reads CASSTPPGVNQPQHF. Read as DNA, the sequence is TGTGCCAGTAGTACGCCGCCAGGGGTCAATCAGCCCCAGCATTTT.